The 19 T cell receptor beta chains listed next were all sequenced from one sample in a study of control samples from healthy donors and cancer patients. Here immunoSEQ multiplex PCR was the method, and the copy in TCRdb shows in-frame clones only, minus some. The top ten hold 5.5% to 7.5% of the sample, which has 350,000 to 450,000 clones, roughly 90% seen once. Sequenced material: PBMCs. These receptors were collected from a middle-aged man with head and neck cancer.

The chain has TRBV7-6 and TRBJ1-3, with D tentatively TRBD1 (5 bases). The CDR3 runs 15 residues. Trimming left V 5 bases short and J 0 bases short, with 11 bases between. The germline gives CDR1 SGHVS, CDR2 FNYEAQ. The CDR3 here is CASSPTGLSGNTIYF. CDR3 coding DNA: TGTGCCAGCAGCCCCACAGGCCTCTCTGGAAACACCATATATTTT.

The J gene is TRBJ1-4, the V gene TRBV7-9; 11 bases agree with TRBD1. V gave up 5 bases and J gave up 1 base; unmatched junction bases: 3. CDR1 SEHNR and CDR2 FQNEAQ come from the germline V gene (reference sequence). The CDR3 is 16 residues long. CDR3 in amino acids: CASSRDRGVTNEKLFF. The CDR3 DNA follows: TGTGCCAGCAGCCGGGACAGGGGGGTAACTAATGAAAAACTGTTTTTT.

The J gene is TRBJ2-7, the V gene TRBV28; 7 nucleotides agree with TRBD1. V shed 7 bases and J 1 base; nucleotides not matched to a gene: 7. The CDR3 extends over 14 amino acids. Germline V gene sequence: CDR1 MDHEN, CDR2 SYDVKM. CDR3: CASTGDSPSYEQYF. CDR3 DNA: TGTGCCAGCACCGGGGACAGCCCTTCCTACGAGCAGTACTTC. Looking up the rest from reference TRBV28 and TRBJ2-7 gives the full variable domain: DVKVTQSSRYLVKRTGEKVFLECVQDMDHENMFWYRQDPGLGLRLIYFSYDVKMKEKGDIPEGYSVSREKKERFSLILESASTNQTSMYLCASTGDSPSYEQYFGPGTRLTVT.

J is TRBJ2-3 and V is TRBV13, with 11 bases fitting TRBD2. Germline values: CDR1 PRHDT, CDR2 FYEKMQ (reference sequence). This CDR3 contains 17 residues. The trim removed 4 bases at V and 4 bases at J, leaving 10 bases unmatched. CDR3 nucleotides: TGTGCCAGCAGCTCCCGTGCGTATAGCGGGAGGGCAGATACGCAGTATTTT. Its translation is CASSSRAYSGRADTQYF.

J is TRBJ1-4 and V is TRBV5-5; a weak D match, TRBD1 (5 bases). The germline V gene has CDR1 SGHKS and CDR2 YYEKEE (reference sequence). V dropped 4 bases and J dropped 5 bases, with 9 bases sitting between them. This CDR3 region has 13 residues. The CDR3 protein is CASSLTDNEKLFF. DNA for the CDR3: TGTGCCAGCAGCCTGACAGACAATGAAAAACTGTTTTTT.

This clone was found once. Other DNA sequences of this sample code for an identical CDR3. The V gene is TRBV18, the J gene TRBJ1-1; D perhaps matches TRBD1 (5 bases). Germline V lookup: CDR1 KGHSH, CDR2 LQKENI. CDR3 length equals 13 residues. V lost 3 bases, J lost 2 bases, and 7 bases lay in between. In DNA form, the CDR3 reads TGTGCCAGCTCACCGGGGGGAAACACTGAAGCTTTCTTT. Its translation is CASSPGGNTEAFF.

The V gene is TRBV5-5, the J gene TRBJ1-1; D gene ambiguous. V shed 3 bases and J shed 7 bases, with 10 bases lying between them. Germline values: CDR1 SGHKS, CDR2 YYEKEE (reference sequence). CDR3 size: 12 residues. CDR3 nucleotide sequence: TGTGCCAGCAGCTACAGTGGAGATGAAGCTTTCTTT. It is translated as CASSYSGDEAFF.

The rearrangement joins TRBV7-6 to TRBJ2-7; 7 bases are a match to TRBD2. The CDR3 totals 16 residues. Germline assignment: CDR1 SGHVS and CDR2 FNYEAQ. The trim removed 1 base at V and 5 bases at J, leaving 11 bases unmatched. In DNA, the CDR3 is TGTGCCAGCAGCTTAGGGGGCGGGAGCGCCCTTGACGAGCAGTACTTC. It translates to CASSLGGGSALDEQYF.

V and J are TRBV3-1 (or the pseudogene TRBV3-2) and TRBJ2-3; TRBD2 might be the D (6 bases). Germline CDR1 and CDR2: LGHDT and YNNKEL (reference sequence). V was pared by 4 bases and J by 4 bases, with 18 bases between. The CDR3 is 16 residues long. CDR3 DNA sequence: TGTGCCAGCAGCCGGGAGGATCAGTTACCCGCAGATACGCAGTATTTT. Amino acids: CASSREDQLPADTQYF.

DNA for the CDR3: TGTGCCAGCAGTTTAGGGAAAAGTAACACTGAAGCTTTCTTT. Residues: CASSLGKSNTEAFF. This sequence joins TRBV28 and TRBJ1-1; no firm D call. The CDR3 spans 14 residues. V lost 2 bases and J lost 2, with 9 bases in between. From germline, CDR1 is MDHEN and CDR2 SYDVKM.

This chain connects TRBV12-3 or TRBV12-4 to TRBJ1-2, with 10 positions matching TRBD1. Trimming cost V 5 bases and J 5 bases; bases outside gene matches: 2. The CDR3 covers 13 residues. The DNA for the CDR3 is TGTGCCAGCAGTGAGGGACAGGGGTATGGCTACACCTTC. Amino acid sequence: CASSEGQGYGYTF.

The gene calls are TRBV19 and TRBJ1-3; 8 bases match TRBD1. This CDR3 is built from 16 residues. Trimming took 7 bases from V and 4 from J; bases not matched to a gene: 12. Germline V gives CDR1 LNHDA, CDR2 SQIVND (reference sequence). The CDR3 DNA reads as TGTGCCAGTACCTCTACCCGGACAGGGTTGGGAAACACCATATATTTT. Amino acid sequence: CASTSTRTGLGNTIYF.

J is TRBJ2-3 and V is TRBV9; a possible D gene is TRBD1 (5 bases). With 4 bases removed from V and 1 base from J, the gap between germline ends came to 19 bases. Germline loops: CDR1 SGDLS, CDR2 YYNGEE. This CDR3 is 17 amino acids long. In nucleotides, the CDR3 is TGTGCCAGCAGCTCAAGAGGATCACAAGGGGGCACAGATACGCAGTATTTT. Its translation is CASSSRGSQGGTDTQYF. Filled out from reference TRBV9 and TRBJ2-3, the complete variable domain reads DSGVTQTPKHLITATGQRVTLRCSPRSGDLSVYWYQQSLDQGLQFLIQYYNGEERAKGNILERFSAQQFPDLHSELNLSSLELGDSALYFCASSSRGSQGGTDTQYFGPGTRLTVL.

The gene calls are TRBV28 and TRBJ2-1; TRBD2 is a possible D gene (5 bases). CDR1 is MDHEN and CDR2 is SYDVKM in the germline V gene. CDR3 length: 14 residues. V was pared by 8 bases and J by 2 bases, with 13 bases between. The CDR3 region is CASRVTGTYNEQFF. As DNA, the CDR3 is TGTGCCAGCCGTGTTACCGGGACCTACAATGAGCAGTTCTTC.

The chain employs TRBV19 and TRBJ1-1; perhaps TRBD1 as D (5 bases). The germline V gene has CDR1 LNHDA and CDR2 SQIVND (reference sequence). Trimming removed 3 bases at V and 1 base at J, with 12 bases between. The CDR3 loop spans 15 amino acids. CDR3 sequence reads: CASSIWEGANTEAFF. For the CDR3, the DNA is TGTGCCAGTAGTATCTGGGAAGGGGCGAACACTGAAGCTTTCTTT. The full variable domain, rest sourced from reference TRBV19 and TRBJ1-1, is DGGITQSPKYLFRKEGQNVTLSCEQNLNHDAMYWYRQDPGQGLRLIYYSQIVNDFQKGDIAEGYSVSREKKESFPLTVTSAQKNPTAFYLCASSIWEGANTEAFFGQGTRLTVV.

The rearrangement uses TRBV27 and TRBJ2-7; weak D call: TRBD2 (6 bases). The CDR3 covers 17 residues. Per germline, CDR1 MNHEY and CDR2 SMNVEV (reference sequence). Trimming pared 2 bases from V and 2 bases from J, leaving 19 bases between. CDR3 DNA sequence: TGTGCCAGCAGTTTAACGGTCAGAGTAGCGGAGACCTACGAGCAGTACTTC. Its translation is CASSLTVRVAETYEQYF.

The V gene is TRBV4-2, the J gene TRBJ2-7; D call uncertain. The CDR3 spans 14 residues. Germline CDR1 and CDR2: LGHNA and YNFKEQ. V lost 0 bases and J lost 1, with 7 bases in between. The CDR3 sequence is CASSQEIDSYEQYF. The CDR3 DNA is TGTGCCAGCAGCCAAGAAATAGATTCCTACGAGCAGTACTTC.

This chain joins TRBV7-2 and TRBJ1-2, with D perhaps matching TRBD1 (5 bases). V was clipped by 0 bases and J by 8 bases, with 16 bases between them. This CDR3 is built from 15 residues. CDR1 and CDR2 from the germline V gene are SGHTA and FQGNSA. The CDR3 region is CASSLARGGNRGYTF. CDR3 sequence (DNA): TGTGCCAGCAGCTTAGCCCGGGGGGGGAACAGGGGCTACACCTTC.

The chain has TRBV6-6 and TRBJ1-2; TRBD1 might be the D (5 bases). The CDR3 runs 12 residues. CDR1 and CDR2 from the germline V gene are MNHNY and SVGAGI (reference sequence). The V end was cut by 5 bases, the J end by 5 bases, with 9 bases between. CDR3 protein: CASSTAGYGYTF. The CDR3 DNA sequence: TGTGCCAGCAGTACAGCAGGGTATGGCTACACCTTC.